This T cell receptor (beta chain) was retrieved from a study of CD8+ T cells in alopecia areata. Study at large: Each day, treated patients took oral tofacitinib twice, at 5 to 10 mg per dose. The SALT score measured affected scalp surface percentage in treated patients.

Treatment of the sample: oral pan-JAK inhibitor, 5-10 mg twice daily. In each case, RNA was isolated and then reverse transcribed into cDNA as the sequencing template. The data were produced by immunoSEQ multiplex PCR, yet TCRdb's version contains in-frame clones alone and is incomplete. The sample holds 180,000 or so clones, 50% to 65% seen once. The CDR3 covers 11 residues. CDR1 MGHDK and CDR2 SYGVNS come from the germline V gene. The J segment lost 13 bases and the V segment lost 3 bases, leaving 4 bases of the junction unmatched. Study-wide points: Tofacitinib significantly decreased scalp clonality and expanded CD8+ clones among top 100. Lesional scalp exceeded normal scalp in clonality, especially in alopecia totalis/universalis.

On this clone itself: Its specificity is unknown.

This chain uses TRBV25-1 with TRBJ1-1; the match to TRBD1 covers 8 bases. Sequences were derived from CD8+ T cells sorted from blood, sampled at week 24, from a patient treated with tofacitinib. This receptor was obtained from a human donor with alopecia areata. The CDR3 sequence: CASSEGTGVFF. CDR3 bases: TGTGCCAGCAGTGAGGGGACAGGAGTTTTCTTT.